A selection of T cell receptor beta chains follows, all from one sample in a study of identical twins. TCRdb recomputed calls from the 5' RACE reads with MiXCR, one row per CDR3 protein. The data contain around 480,000 distinct CDR3 sequences, 14% of them seen just once; the ten biggest clones take up approximately 0.98%. This sample also belongs to another study, concerning yellow fever vaccine responses in identical twins.

Specimen: CD4+ T cells sorted from blood. These receptors were collected from a woman between 18 and 29 years old in good health. Each CDR3 is given with its conserved first and last residue. Fields, in order: J gene, V gene, clone size, D gene, CDR3 DNA, CDR3 protein. D genes are given only for firm matches. Size is omitted from some rows. Given values are once, few, many or a class for expanded clones.

TRBJ2-3 TRBV11-2 few TRBD1 TGTGCCAGCAGCGTGACAGGGGGCTTTACAGATACGCAGTATTTT CASSVTGGFTDTQYF
TRBJ2-1 TRBV11-2 few NA TGTGCCAGCAGCTTAGATTTGCGGTCCACAGAGCAGTTCTTC CASSLDLRSTEQFF
TRBJ2-2 TRBV15 few NA TGTGCCACCAGCAGAGTGGGAGGGGGCGGGGAGCTGTTTTTT CATSRVGGGGELFF
TRBJ2-5 TRBV6-2/TRBV6-3 NA TRBD1 TGTGCCAGCTTAAGACAGGGTGCGTCAGAGACCCAGTACTTC CASLRQGASETQYF
TRBJ2-7 TRBV5-1 few NA TGCGCCAGCAGCCCGGGACCGCTACTAGTGAACGAGCAGTACTTC CASSPGPLLVNEQYF
TRBJ2-2 TRBV10-3 many NA TGTGCCATCAGTCCCGCCCTATCGGCCGGGGAGCTGTTTTTT CAISPALSAGELFF
TRBJ2-1 TRBV6-5 NA NA TGTGCCAGCAGTTTTACAGGGAAAGGTCAGAATGAGCAGTTCTTC CASSFTGKGQNEQFF
TRBJ2-7 TRBV20-1 few TRBD1 TGCAGGGCCGGGACAGGGGGGAAGGACGAGCAGTACTTC CRAGTGGKDEQYF
TRBJ2-5 TRBV25-1 NA NA TGTGCCAGCAGCTTTACAGGTGGGGGTCGAGAGACCCAGTACTTC CASSFTGGGRETQYF
TRBJ2-1 TRBV7-8 NA NA TGTGCCAGCAACCTATGGGGGAGATACAATGAGCAGTTCTTC CASNLWGRYNEQFF
TRBJ2-5 TRBV11-2 few NA TGTGCCAGCAGCTTAGGAGGAGGGGGACTACAGGCCCAGTACTTC CASSLGGGGLQAQYF
TRBJ2-3 TRBV6-2/TRBV6-3 NA TRBD2 TGTGCCAGCAGCCGGAGACTAGCGGGAGGACAAGATACGCAGTATTTT CASSRRLAGGQDTQYF
TRBJ2-5 TRBV5-1 few TRBD1 TGCGCCAGCAGCTTAGCGAACCGGGACAGGAGACAAGAGACCCAGTACTTC CASSLANRDRRQETQYF
TRBJ2-2 TRBV7-9 few NA TGTGCCAGCAGCTTAGGGGTAGCCTACACCGGGGAGCTGTTTTTT CASSLGVAYTGELFF
TRBJ2-7 TRBV28 few TRBD1 TGTGCCAGCACCCAGACAGGGGTCGAGCAGTACTTC CASTQTGVEQYF
TRBJ2-2 TRBV12-3/TRBV12-4 NA NA TGTGCCAGCTCTTGGCGGGGGAACACCGGGGAGCTGTTTTTT CASSWRGNTGELFF
TRBJ2-5 TRBV3-1 NA NA TGTGCCAGCAGCCAAGATAGAAGGGTTGGGGAGACCCAGTACTTC CASSQDRRVGETQYF
TRBJ2-1 TRBV2 many NA TGTGCCAGCAGTGACCTCAAATATCCTGGGCAGTTCTTC CASSDLKYPGQFF
TRBJ1-1 TRBV12-3/TRBV12-4 few NA TGTGCCAGCAGTTTATTAGGATGGGCGAACACTGAAGCTTTCTTT CASSLLGWANTEAFF
TRBJ2-7 TRBV20-1 NA NA TGCAGTGTCGGCCGCACCAACCACGAGCAGTACTTC CSVGRTNHEQYF
TRBJ2-2 TRBV7-9 NA TRBD2 TGTGCCAGCACGAAGCGGGAGGTCACCGGGGAGCTGTTTTTT CASTKREVTGELFF
TRBJ2-1 TRBV11-2 NA TRBD2 TGTGCCAGCAGCTTAGCCCTAGCGGGGGCTGAGCAGTTCTTC CASSLALAGAEQFF
TRBJ2-2 TRBV5-1 NA NA TGCGCCAGCAGGTCCACAGCGATGAACACCGGGGAGCTGTTTTTT CASRSTAMNTGELFF
TRBJ2-1 TRBV15 NA NA TGTGCCACCAGCAGAGACCCGAGCCACAATGAGCAGTTCTTC CATSRDPSHNEQFF
TRBJ2-5 TRBV18 few TRBD2 TGTGCCAGCTCACCACGGGGACTAGCGGGAGAGACCCAGTACTTC CASSPRGLAGETQYF
TRBJ2-5 TRBV7-3 few NA TGTGCCAGCAGCGCCAAGCCCCGCGGCTACAATAATATGGCGGAGACCCAGTACTTC CASSAKPRGYNNMAETQYF
TRBJ2-5 TRBV5-1 NA NA TGCGCCAGCAGCCCTAGAGGGACACAAGAGACCCAGTACTTC CASSPRGTQETQYF
TRBJ1-5 TRBV29-1 NA NA TGCAGCGTTGGTCTGAAGAATCAGCCCCAGCATTTT CSVGLKNQPQHF
TRBJ2-1 TRBV24-1 NA TRBD2 TGTGCCACCAGTGAACAGCCGCCTAGCGGATTATACAATGAGCAGTTCTTC CATSEQPPSGLYNEQFF
TRBJ2-3 TRBV27 few NA TGTGCCAGCATCCCACGCCCGGGTCCTAGCACAGATACGCAGTATTTT CASIPRPGPSTDTQYF
TRBJ2-7 TRBV28 NA TRBD2 TGTGCCAGCAGTTCTAGCGGGGAGAAAAAGTACGAGCAGTACTTC CASSSSGEKKYEQYF
TRBJ2-7 TRBV6-1 few TRBD2 TGTGCCAGCAGAACCCCTAGCGGGAGGTCGGACGAGCAGTACTTC CASRTPSGRSDEQYF
TRBJ2-1 TRBV11-3 NA TRBD2 TGTGCCAGCAGCTCATCTAGCGGGGCGAACAATGAGCAGTTCTTC CASSSSSGANNEQFF
TRBJ2-4 TRBV20-1 few NA TGCAGTGCTAGGGATAACCAGAGGAACATTCAGTACTTC CSARDNQRNIQYF
TRBJ2-3 TRBV5-1 few TRBD1 TGCGCCAGCAGCCGAGAAGGGGGCTGGACAGATACGCAGTATTTT CASSREGGWTDTQYF
TRBJ2-5 TRBV11-1 few TRBD1 TGTGCCAGCAGCTTAGTCGGACAGGGAGGTCCGGTGCAGCAAGAGACCCAGTACTTC CASSLVGQGGPVQQETQYF
TRBJ2-1 TRBV5-8 NA TRBD1 TGTGCCAGGACGGGACAGGGGGACAATGAGCAGTTCTTC CARTGQGDNEQFF
TRBJ2-4 TRBV6-4 few NA TGTGCCAGCAGCCCAACCCCCGTGGCCATTCAGTACTTC CASSPTPVAIQYF
TRBJ2-1 TRBV7-3 few TRBD1 TGTGCCAGCAGCTTACTGGCGATAGGCGGGACAGGGCTCTCGAATGAGCAGTTCTTC CASSLLAIGGTGLSNEQFF
TRBJ2-7 TRBV20-1 few NA TGCAGTGCTAGAGAGACTCAGTACGAGCAGTACTTC CSARETQYEQYF
TRBJ2-1 TRBV6-2/TRBV6-3 NA NA TGTGCCAGCAGTTACGGCCAGCGCAATGAGCAGTTCTTC CASSYGQRNEQFF
TRBJ2-7 TRBV7-9 few TRBD2 TGTGCCAGCAGTAACCTAGCGGGATGGGGGCTCACCTACGAGCAGTACTTC CASSNLAGWGLTYEQYF
TRBJ2-2 TRBV7-2 many NA TGTGCCAGCAGTCGGAACACCGGGGAGCTGTTTTTT CASSRNTGELFF
TRBJ2-5 TRBV5-4 NA NA TGTGCCAGCAGCAAAGGTGGGGTCCAAGAGACCCAGTACTTC CASSKGGVQETQYF
TRBJ2-1 TRBV7-9 few TRBD2 TGTGCCAGCAGCCTGACTAGCGGGGGGTCCAATGAGCAGTTCTTC CASSLTSGGSNEQFF
TRBJ2-7 TRBV6-5 few TRBD1 TGTGCCAGCAGTTCACCCCAGGACAGGGTTGTGTACGAGCAGTACTTC CASSSPQDRVVYEQYF
TRBJ1-4 TRBV5-4 NA TRBD1 TGTGCCAGCAGCGGCGGGGACAGGGCCGCAACTAATGAAAAACTGTTTTTT CASSGGDRAATNEKLFF
TRBJ2-5 TRBV7-9 NA TRBD1 TGTGCCAGCAGCTCCGGGACAGCGAACCAAGAGACCCAGTACTTC CASSSGTANQETQYF
TRBJ2-7 TRBV10-3 few TRBD1 TGTGCCATCAGTGACTTCGGGACAGGGTCCGACGAGCAGTACTTC CAISDFGTGSDEQYF
TRBJ2-1 TRBV10-3 few NA TGTGCCATCAGTGAGTCGGCCCCGGATGAGCAGTTCTTC CAISESAPDEQFF
TRBJ2-7 TRBV20-1 NA TRBD2 TGCAGTGCTACCCGGACTAGCGGGAGGTATCGCGAGCAGTACTTC CSATRTSGRYREQYF
TRBJ2-3 TRBV18 NA NA TGTGCCAGCTCACCCAAGGGGGATACGCAGTATTTT CASSPKGDTQYF
TRBJ1-2 TRBV7-2 NA NA TGTGCCAGCAGTTACTTTGATAGCCAGGGTAACTATGGCTACACCTTC CASSYFDSQGNYGYTF
TRBJ2-7 TRBV5-1 NA TRBD1 TGCGCCAGCAGCTACTCCGGGACAGGGGGAGTCGAGCAGTACTTC CASSYSGTGGVEQYF